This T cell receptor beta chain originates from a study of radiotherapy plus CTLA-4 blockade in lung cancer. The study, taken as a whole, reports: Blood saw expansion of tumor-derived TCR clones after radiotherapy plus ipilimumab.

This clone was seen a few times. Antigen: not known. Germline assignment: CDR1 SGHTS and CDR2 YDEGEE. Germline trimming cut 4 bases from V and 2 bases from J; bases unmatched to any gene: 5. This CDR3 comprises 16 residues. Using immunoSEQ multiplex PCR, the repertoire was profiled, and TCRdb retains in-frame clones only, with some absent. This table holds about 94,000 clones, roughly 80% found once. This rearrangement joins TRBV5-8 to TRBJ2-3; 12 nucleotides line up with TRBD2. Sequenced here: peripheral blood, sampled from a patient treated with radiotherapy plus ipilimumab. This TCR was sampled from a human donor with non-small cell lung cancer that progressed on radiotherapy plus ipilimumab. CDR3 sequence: CASSPGTSGHTDTQYF. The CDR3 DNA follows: TGTGCCAGCAGCCCCGGGACTAGCGGGCACACAGATACGCAGTATTTT.